Included here is one TCR beta chain sequence, with context. Recruits, aged about 18 to 89 years, lived in 25 or so US areas. In assigning cohorts, the study relied on participant-reported clinical history. Symptom resolution, clearance, or two negative PCRs marked the recovered donors of Cohort 3. V shed 5 bases and J 2 bases; nucleotides not matched to a gene: 8. The CDR3 sequence is 15 residues long. Germline V CDR1 and CDR2: SGHVS, FNYEAQ. The protocol was immunoSEQ multiplex PCR, while the TCRdb copy is restricted to in-frame clones and leaves out a portion. The sample contains about 130,000 clones, roughly 83% of which appear only once. This record comes from a study of blood T cell repertoires in COVID-19. The overall study: The study drew acute and convalescent COVID-19 samples from the United States, Italy and Spain.

This clonotype was obtained from a man aged 50-59 years who had recovered from COVID-19. The genes are TRBV7-6 and TRBJ2-7; 8 bases are a match to TRBD2. The source material was PBMCs or T cells enriched from blood (not recorded which). CDR3 DNA sequence: TGTGCCAGCAGCCCCAGAGCGGGGGAGACCTACGAGCAGTACTTC. Residues: CASSPRAGETYEQYF.